The entry below describes one TCR beta chain. Authors' processing steps: The assay estimated nucleated cells by amplifying reference gene primers. Clones were sequenced by immunoSEQ multiplex PCR, and TCRdb holds only the in-frame ones, with some missing. That table supplies the V and J calls and clone size; D and trimming were determined from the DNA. Seen here are around 250,000 clones, 70% to 85% observed once, and the top ten hold 15%. CDR3 length: 13 residues. V gave up 5 bases and J gave up 0 bases, with 7 bases separating them. CDR1 and CDR2 (germline): LNHDA, SQIVND (reference sequence). This sample was taken from a study of blood T cell repertoires in COVID-19. In assigning cohorts, the study relied on participant-reported clinical history. Among Cohort 3 donors, those recovered had two negative PCRs, clearance, or symptom resolution.

The chain combines TRBV19 with TRBJ1-1; D ambiguous. The TCR comes from a man aged 35-49 years who had recovered from COVID-19. The sequencing input was PBMCs or T cells enriched from blood (not recorded which). CDR3 coding DNA: TGTGCCAGTAGTCTGGCCCTGAACACTGAAGCTTTCTTT. It translates to CASSLALNTEAFF.